Listed below are T cell receptor beta chains from one sample, sequenced in a study of regulatory T cells in long-lasting Graves disease. TCRdb analysed the multiplex PCR reads with MiXCR anew, one entry per CDR3 protein. The sample gives a few hundred thousand distinct CDR3 sequences, 10% to 15% of which show up once; 18% is in the top ten. In addition, the sample was reused for a study of T cells in Graves' hyperthyroidism and ophthalmopathy.

The material was peripheral blood mononuclear cells (PBMCs), obtained at new diagnosis, from a patient treated with antithyroid drugs. Every receptor here comes from a woman younger than 35 with Graves disease. The CDR3 runs from the conserved cysteine through the conserved F or W. A D gene is named only where the DNA matches it firmly. Only part of the rows carry a size: once, few, many, or a class if the clone is expanded.

J gene	V gene	CDR3 length	D gene	clone size	CDR3 protein
TRBJ1-6	TRBV2	13	.	many	CASSEAHQKYLHF
TRBJ2-3	TRBV6-1	15	.	many	CASRLGGPSTDTQYF
TRBJ2-3	TRBV28	12	.	many	CASSQNTDTQYF
TRBJ2-3	TRBV18	16	.	.	CASSPLHVPETGAQYF
.	TRBV2	15	.	many	CASKGGRGRYNEQFF
TRBJ2-6	TRBV4-1	16	.	.	CASRGRGRSGANVLTF
TRBJ2-1	TRBV27	14	.	many	CASSLLDGGGEQFF
TRBJ1-6	TRBV5-5	14	TRBD1	few	CASSLVPTDRALHF
TRBJ2-3	TRBV24-1	15	TRBD1	many	CATSDRRTGLNTQYF
TRBJ1-5	TRBV7-2	16	TRBD1	many	CASSLAYRGGGQPQHF
TRBJ1-1	TRBV28	14	.	many	CASVARGVNTEAFF
TRBJ1-2	TRBV30	12	.	many	CAWSVQGYGYTF
TRBJ1-2	TRBV27	13	TRBD1	many	CASSWTGAYGYTF
TRBJ1-5	TRBV12-3/TRBV12-4	12	.	many	CASSPLDQPQHF
TRBJ2-2	TRBV12-3/TRBV12-4	14	.	many	CASMTGLNTGELFF
TRBJ2-7	TRBV7-8	15	.	.	CASSQRLARSYEQYF
TRBJ2-5	TRBV10-3	12	TRBD2	many	CAMRGDQETQYF
TRBJ2-1	TRBV20-1	15	TRBD2	few	CSARDKSGGFHEQFF
TRBJ2-7	TRBV29-1	16	.	.	CSVSGGEGDPSYEQYF
TRBJ1-6	TRBV30	17	.	many	CAWRARERSSYNSPLHF
TRBJ2-3	TRBV27	15	.	many	CASSLPGTGTDTQYF
TRBJ2-7	TRBV2	13	.	many	CASKSQTGYEQYF
TRBJ2-1	TRBV24-1	16	.	many	CATSDLSGAPYNEQFF
TRBJ2-5	TRBV7-6	16	TRBD2	few	CASSSLTSGRGKTQYF
TRBJ1-6	TRBV15	15	.	.	CATQAGLIPNSPLHF
TRBJ1-1	TRBV7-3	13	.	many	CASSSERGTEAFF
TRBJ1-2	TRBV27	14	.	many	CASSSRGANYGYTF
TRBJ2-3	TRBV4-1	13	.	few	CASSTGGRGTQYF
TRBJ2-4	TRBV12-3/TRBV12-4	13	.	few	CASGGGAGNIQYF
TRBJ2-4	TRBV7-8	17	.	many	CASSGVAAGALGNIQYF
TRBJ2-6	TRBV6-4	17	TRBD1	once	CASSDYGTASGANVLTF
TRBJ2-5	TRBV7-2	14	.	many	CASRPGLLQETQYF
TRBJ2-1	TRBV12-3/TRBV12-4	15	.	.	CASSFQGYSYNEQFF
TRBJ2-3	TRBV5-6	16	TRBD2	.	CASSLGREWATDTQYF
TRBJ2-2	TRBV7-2	16	.	many	CASSLFGRRDTGELFF
TRBJ1-5	TRBV5-1	15	TRBD1	.	CASSLAAGGNQPQHF
TRBJ2-7	TRBV12-3/TRBV12-4	13	.	many	CASSSLTGYEQYF
TRBJ2-5	TRBV7-9	13	TRBD2	many	CAISGRAYETQYF